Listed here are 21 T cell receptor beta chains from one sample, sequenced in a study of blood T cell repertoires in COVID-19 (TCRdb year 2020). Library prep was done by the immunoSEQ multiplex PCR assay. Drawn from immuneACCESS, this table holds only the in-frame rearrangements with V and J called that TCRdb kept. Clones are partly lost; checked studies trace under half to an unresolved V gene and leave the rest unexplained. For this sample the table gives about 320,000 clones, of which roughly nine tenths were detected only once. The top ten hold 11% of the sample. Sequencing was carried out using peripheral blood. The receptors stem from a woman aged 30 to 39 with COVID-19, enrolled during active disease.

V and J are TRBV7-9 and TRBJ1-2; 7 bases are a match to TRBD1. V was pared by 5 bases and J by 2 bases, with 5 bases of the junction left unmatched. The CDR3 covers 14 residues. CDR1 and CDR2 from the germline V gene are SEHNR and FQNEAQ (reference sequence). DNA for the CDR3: TGTGCCAGCAGCGGCCCGACAGGGAACTATGGCTACACCTTC. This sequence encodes CASSGPTGNYGYTF.

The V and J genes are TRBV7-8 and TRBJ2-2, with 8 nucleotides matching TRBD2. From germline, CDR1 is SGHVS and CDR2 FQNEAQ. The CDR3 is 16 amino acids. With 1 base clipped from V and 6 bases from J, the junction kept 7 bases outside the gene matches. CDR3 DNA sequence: TGTGCCAGCAGCTTAGACCCGGGACTAGGTGCCGGGGAGCTGTTTTTT. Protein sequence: CASSLDPGLGAGELFF. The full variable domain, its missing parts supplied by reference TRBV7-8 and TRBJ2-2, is GAGVSQSPRYKVAKRGQDVALRCDPISGHVSLFWYQQALGQGPEFLTYFQNEAQLDKSGLPSDRFFAERPEGSVSTLKIQRTQQEDSAVYLCASSLDPGLGAGELFFGEGSRLTVL.

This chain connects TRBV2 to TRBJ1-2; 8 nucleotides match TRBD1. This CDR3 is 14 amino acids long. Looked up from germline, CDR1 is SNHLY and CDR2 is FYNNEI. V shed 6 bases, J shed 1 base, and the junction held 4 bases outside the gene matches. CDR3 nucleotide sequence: TGTGCCAGCAGAGCTGGACAGGGTAACTATGGCTACACCTTC. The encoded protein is CASRAGQGNYGYTF.

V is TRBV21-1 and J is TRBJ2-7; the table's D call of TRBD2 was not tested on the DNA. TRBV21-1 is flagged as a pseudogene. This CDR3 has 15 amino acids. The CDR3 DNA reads TGTGCCAGCAGCAAAGTGCGGGGGGCCCGTTACGAGCAGTACTTC. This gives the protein CASSKVRGARYEQYF.

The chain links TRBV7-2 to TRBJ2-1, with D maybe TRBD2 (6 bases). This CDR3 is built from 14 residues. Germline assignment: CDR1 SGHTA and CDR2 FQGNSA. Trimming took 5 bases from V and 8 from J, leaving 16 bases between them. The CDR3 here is CASSAGTLGDEQFF. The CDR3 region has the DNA TGTGCCAGCAGCGCTGGGACTCTAGGTGATGAGCAGTTCTTC.

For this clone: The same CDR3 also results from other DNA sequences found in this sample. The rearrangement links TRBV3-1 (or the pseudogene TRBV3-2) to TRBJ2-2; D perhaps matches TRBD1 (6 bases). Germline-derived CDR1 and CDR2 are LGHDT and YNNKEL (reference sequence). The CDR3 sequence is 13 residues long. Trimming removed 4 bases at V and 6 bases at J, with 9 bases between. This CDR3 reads CASSLRGAGELFF. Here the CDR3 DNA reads TGTGCCAGCAGCCTCAGGGGAGCCGGGGAGCTGTTTTTT.

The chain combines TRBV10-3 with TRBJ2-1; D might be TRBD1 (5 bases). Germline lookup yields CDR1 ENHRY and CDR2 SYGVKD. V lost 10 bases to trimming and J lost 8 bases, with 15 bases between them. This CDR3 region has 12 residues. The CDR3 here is CATQAVQDEQFF. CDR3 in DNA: TGTGCCACGCAGGCCGTACAGGATGAGCAGTTCTTC.

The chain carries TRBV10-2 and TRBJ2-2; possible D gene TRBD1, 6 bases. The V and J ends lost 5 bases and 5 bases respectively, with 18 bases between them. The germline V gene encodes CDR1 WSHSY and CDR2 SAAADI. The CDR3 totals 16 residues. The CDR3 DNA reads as TGCGCCAGCAGTTTCGAACCGAAAAGGGGGACCGGGGAGCTGTTTTTT. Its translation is CASSFEPKRGTGELFF.

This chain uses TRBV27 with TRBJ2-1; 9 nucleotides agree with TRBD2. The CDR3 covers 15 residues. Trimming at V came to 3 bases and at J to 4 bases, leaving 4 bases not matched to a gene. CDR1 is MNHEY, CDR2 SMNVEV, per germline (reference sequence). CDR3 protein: CASSFRRGGYNEQFF. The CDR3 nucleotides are TGTGCCAGCAGTTTCCGGCGGGGGGGGTACAATGAGCAGTTCTTC.

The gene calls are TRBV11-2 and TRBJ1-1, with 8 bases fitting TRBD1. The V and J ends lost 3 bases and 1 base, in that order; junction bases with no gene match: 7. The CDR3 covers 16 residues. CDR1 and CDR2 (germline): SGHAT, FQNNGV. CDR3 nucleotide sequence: TGTGCCAGCAGCTTTGGACAGGGCGGGTGGAACACTGAAGCTTTCTTT. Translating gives CASSFGQGGWNTEAFF.

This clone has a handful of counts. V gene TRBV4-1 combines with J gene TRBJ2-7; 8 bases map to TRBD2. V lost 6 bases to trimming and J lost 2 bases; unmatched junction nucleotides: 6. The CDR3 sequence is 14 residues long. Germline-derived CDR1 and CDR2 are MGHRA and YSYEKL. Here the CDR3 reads CASSPSGRTYEQYF. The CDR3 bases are TGCGCCAGCAGTCCTAGCGGGCGAACCTACGAGCAGTACTTC.

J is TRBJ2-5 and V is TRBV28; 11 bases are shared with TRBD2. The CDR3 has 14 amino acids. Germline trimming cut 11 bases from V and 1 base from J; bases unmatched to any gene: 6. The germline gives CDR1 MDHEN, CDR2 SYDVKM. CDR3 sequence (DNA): TGTGCCGGAGCCACTAGCGGGGGCCAAGAGACCCAGTACTTC. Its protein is CAGATSGGQETQYF.

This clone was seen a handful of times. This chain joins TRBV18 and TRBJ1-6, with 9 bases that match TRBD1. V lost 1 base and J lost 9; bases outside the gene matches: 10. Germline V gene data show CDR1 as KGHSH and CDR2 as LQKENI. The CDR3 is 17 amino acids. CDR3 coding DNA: TGTGCCAGCTCACCACGCGAACAGGGGGCGTACAGTTCACCCCTCCACTTT. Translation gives CASSPREQGAYSSPLHF.

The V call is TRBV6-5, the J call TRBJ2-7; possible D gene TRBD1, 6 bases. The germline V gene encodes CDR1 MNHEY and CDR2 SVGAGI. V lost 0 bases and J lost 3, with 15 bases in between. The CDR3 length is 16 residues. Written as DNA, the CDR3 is TGTGCCAGCAGTTACTCGGGCGGACAGCTGAGCTACGAGCAGTACTTC. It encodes CASSYSGGQLSYEQYF.

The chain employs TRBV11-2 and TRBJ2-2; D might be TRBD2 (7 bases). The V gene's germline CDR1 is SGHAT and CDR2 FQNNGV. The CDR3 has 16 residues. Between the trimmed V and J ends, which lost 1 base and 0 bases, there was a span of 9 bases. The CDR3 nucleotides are TGTGCCAGCAGCTTAGGCGGGGGCGCGAACACCGGGGAGCTGTTTTTT. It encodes CASSLGGGANTGELFF.

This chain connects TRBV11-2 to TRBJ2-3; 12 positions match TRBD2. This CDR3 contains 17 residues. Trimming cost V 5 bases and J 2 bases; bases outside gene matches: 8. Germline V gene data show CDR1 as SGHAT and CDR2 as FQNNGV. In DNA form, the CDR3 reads TGTGCCAGCAGCGTCACCGGGACTAGCGGGCTCACAGATACGCAGTATTTT. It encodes CASSVTGTSGLTDTQYF.

CDR3 coding DNA: TGTGCCAGCAGGTTAGCGGGGGGGCCGGGTGAGCAGTTCTTC. Amino acids: CASRLAGGPGEQFF. V and J are TRBV3-1 (or the pseudogene TRBV3-2) and TRBJ2-1, with TRBD2 matching over 11 bases. Losses at the gene ends were 6 bases for V and 9 bases for J; bases not matched to a gene: 7. Germline V gives CDR1 LGHDT, CDR2 YNNKEL (reference sequence). The CDR3 consists of 14 residues.

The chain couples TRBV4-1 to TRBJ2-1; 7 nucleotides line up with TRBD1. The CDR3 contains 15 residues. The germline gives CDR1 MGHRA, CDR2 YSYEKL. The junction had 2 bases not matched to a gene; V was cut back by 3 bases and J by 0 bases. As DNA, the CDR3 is TGCGCCAGCAGCCAGGGACAGACCTCCTACAATGAGCAGTTCTTC. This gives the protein CASSQGQTSYNEQFF.

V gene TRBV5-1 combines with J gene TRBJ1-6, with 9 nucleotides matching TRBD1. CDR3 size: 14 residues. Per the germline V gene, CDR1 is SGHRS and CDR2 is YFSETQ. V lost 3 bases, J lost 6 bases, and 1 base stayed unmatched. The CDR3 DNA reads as TGCGCCAGCAGCTGGGACAGGGCTAATTCACCCCTCCACTTT. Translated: CASSWDRANSPLHF.

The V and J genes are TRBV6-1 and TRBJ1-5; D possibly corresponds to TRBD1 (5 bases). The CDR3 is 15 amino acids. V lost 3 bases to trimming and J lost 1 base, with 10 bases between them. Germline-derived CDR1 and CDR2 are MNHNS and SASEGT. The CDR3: CASSDWGGSNQPQHF. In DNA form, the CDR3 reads TGTGCCAGCAGTGATTGGGGCGGAAGCAATCAGCCCCAGCATTTT.

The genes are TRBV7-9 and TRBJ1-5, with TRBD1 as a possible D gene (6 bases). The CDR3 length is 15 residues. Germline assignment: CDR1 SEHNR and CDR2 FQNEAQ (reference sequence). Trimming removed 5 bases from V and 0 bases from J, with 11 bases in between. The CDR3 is CASSQDRYSNQPQHF. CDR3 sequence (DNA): TGTGCCAGCAGCCAAGACAGGTATAGCAATCAGCCCCAGCATTTT.